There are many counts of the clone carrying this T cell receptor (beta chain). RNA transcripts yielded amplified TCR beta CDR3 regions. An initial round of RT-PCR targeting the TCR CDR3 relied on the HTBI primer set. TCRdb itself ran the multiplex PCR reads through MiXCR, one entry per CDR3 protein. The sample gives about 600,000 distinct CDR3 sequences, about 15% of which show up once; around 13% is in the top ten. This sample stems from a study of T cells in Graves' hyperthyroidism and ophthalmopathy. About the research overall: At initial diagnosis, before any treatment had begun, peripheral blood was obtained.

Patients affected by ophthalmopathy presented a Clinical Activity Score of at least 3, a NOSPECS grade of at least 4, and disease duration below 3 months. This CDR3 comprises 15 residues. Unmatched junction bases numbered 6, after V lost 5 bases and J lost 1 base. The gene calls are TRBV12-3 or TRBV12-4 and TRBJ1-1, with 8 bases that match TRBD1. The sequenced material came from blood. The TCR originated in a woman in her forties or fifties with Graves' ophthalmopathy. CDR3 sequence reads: CASSAWTGKNTEAFF. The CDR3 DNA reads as TGTGCCAGCAGTGCCTGGACAGGGAAGAACACTGAAGCTTTCTTT.